The TCR beta chain under discussion was sequenced for a study of cytomegalovirus exposure and HLA in healthy donors. CDR1 and CDR2 from the germline V gene are MGHRA and YSYEKL. The V gene lost 0 bases and the J gene lost 7 bases, with 15 bases spanning the gap. The CDR3 length is 15 residues. PCR used 60 Vbeta primers and 13 Jbeta primers. Repertoires were generated with immunoSEQ multiplex PCR, while TCRdb's copy carries only in-frame clones and drops some. Altogether about 93,000 clones are present, around three fifths being singletons, with the ten largest covering 5.9%. In nominal health when sampled, donors likely had unrecorded immune exposures nonetheless. This clone was recorded a few times.

Sequencing input: PBMCs. This receptor was obtained from a boy under 18 in good health and CMV-seropositive. The genes are TRBV4-1 and TRBJ1-1; D not certain. DNA for the CDR3: TGCGCCAGCAGCCAAGAATCTTCAGGATTCAGTGAAGCTTTCTTT. Residues: CASSQESSGFSEAFF.